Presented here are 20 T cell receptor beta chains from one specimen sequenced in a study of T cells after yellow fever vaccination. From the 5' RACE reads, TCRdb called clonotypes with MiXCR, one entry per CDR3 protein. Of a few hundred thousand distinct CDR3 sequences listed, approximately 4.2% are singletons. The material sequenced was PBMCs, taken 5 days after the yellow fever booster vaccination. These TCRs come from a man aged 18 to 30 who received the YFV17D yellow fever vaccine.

The CDR3 sequence is CASSLGTGWDYGYTF. CDR3 coding DNA: TGTGCCAGCAGCTTAGGTACCGGGTGGGACTATGGCTACACCTTC. V is TRBV13 and J is TRBJ1-2; no clear D. The V and J ends lost 0 bases and 3 bases respectively, with 11 bases between them. The length of the CDR3 is 15 residues. Germline V gives CDR1 PRHDT, CDR2 FYEKMQ (reference sequence). Supplemented by reference TRBV13 and TRBJ1-2, the full variable domain reads AAGVIQSPRHLIKEKRETATLKCYPIPRHDTVYWYQQGPGQDPQFLISFYEKMQSDKGSIPDRFSAQQFSDYHSELNMSSLELGDSALYFCASSLGTGWDYGYTFGSGTRLTVV.

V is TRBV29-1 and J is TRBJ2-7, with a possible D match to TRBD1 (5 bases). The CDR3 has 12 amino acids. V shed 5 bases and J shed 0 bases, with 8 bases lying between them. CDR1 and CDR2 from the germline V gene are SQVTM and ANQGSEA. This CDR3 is CSVSGASYEQYF. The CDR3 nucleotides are TGCAGCGTTAGTGGGGCCTCCTACGAGCAGTACTTC.

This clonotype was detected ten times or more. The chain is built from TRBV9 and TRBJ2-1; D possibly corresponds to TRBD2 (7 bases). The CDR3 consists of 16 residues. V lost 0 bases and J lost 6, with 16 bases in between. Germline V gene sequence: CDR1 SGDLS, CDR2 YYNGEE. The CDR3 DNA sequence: TGTGCCAGCAGCGTAGCAGTAGGGGGGGGTTTCAATGAGCAGTTCTTC. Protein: CASSVAVGGGFNEQFF.

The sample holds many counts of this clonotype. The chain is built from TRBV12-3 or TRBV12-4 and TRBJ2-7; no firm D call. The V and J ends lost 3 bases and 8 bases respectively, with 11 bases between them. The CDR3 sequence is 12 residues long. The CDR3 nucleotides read TGTGCCAGCAGTTTGATCGGGTTCCAGCAGTACTTC. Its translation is CASSLIGFQQYF.

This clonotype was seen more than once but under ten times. The CDR3 loop reads CASSATSTGTYEQYV. CDR3 bases: TGTGCCAGCAGTGCAACGTCTACAGGGACCTACGAGCAGTACGTC. This chain joins TRBV28 and TRBJ2-7, with D maybe TRBD1 (6 bases). Trimming pared 5 bases from V and 2 bases from J, leaving 16 bases between. The CDR3 runs to 15 residues. Germline-derived CDR1 and CDR2 are MDHEN and SYDVKM.

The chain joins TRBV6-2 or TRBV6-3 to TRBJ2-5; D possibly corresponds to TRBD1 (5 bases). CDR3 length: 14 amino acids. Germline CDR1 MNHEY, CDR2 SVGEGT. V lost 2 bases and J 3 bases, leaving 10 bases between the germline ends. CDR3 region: CASSYGHQEETQYF. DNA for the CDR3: TGTGCCAGCAGTTACGGACATCAGGAAGAGACCCAGTACTTC.

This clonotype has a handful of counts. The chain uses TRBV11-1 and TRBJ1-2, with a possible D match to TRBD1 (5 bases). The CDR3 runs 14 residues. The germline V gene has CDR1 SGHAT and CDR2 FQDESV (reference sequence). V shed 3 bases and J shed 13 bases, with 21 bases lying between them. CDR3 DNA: TGTGCCAGCAGCTTCCGGGCCAGGGCTCGTGGGGCCACCTTC. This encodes CASSFRARARGATF.

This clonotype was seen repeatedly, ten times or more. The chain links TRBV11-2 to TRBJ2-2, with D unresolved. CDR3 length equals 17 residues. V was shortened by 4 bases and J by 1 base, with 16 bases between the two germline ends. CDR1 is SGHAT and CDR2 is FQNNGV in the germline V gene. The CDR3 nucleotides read TGTGCCAGCAGCTCCTTTACAGTATTCGTGAACACCGGGGAGCTGTTTTTT. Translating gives CASSSFTVFVNTGELFF.

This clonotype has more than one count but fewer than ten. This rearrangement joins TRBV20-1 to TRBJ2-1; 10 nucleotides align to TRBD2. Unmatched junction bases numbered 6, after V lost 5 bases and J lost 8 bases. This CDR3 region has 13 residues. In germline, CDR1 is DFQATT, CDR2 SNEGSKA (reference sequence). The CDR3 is CSALRGTSDEQFF. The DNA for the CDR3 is TGCAGTGCTCTCCGAGGGACTAGCGATGAGCAGTTCTTC.

CDR3 nucleotide sequence: TGTGCCAGCTCACCGGGGACTCTGGTAGGGACAGCGACGCAAGAGACCCAGTACTTC. This sequence encodes CASSPGTLVGTATQETQYF. The rearrangement joins TRBV18 to TRBJ2-5; a possible D gene is TRBD1 (7 bases). Germline V lookup: CDR1 KGHSH, CDR2 LQKENI. The CDR3 runs 19 residues. Trimming removed 3 bases from V and 2 bases from J, with 25 bases in between.

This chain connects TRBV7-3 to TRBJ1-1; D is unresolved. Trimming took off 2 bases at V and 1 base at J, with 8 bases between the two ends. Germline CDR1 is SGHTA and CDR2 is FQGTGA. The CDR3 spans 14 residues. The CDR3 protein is CASSLEQSNTEAFF. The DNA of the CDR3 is TGTGCCAGCAGCTTAGAACAATCGAACACTGAAGCTTTCTTT.

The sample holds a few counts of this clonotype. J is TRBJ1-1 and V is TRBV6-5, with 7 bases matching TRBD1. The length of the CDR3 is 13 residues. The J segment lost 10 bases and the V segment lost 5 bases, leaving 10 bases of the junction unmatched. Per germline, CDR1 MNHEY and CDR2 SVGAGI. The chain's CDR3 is CASSRDRVGRAFF. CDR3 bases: TGTGCCAGCAGTCGTGACAGGGTGGGGAGAGCTTTCTTT.

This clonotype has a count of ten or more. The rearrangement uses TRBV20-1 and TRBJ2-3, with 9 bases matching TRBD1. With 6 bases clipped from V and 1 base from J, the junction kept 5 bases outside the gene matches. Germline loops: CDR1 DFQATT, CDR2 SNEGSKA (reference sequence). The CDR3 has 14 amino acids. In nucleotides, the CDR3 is TGCAGTGCAAACAGGGGGCTGGGCACAGATACGCAGTATTTT. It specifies CSANRGLGTDTQYF.

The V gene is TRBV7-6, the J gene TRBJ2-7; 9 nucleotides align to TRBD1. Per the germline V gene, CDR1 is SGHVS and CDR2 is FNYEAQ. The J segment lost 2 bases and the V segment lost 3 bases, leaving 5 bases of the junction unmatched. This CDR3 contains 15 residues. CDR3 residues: CASSLGTGWPYEQYF. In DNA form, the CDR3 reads TGTGCCAGCAGCTTGGGGACAGGGTGGCCCTACGAGCAGTACTTC.

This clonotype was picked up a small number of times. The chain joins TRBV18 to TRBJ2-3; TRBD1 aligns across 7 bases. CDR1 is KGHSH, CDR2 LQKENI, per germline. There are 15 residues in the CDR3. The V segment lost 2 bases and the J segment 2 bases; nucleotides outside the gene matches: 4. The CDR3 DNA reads TGTGCCAGCTCACCAAGGGGACAGCCCACAGATACGCAGTATTTT. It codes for CASSPRGQPTDTQYF.

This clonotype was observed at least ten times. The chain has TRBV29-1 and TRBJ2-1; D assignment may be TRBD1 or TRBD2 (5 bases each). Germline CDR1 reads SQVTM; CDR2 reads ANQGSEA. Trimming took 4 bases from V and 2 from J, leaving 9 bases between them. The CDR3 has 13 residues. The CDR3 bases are TGCAGCGTTGGTCCGGGACCCTACAATGAGCAGTTCTTC. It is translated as CSVGPGPYNEQFF.

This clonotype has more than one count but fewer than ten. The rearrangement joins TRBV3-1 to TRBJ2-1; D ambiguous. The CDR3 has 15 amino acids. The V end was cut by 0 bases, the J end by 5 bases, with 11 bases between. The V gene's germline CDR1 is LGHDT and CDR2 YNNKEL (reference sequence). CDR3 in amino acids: CASSQEGAFHNEQFF. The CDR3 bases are TGTGCCAGCAGCCAAGAAGGAGCGTTCCACAATGAGCAGTTCTTC.

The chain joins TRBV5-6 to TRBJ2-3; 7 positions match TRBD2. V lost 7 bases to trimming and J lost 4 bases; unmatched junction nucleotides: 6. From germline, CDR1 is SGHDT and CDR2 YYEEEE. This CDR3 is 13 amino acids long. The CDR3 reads CASELAGADTQYF. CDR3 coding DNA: TGTGCCAGCGAACTCGCGGGAGCAGATACGCAGTATTTT.

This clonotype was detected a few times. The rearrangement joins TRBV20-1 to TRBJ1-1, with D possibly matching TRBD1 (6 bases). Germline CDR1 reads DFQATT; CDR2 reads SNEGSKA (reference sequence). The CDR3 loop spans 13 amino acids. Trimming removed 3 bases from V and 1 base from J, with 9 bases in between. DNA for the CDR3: TGCAGTGCTAGTCGGGACAAGAACACTGAAGCTTTCTTT. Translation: CSASRDKNTEAFF.

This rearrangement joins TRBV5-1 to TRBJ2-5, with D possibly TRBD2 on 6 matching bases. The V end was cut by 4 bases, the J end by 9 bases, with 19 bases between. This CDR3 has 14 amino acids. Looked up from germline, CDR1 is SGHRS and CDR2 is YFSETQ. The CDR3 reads CASSPGTEGGAQYF. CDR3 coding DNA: TGCGCCAGCAGCCCCGGCACGGAGGGTGGGGCCCAGTACTTC.